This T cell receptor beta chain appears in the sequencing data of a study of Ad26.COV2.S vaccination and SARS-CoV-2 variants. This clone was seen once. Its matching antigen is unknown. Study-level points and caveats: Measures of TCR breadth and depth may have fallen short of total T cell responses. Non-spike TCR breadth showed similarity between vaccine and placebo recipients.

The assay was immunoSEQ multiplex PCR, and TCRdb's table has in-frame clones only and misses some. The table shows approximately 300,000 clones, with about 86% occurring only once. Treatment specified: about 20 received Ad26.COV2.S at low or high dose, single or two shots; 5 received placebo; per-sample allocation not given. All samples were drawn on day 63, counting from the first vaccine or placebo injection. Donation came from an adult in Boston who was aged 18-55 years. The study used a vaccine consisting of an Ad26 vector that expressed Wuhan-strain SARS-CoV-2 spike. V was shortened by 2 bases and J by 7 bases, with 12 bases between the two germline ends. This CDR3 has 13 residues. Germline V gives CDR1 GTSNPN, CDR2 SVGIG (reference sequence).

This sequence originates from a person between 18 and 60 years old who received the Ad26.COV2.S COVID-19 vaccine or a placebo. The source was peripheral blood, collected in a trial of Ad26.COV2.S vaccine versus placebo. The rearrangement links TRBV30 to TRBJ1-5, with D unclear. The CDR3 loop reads CAWSSGNMQPQHF. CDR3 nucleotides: TGTGCCTGGAGTAGTGGGAACATGCAGCCCCAGCATTTT.